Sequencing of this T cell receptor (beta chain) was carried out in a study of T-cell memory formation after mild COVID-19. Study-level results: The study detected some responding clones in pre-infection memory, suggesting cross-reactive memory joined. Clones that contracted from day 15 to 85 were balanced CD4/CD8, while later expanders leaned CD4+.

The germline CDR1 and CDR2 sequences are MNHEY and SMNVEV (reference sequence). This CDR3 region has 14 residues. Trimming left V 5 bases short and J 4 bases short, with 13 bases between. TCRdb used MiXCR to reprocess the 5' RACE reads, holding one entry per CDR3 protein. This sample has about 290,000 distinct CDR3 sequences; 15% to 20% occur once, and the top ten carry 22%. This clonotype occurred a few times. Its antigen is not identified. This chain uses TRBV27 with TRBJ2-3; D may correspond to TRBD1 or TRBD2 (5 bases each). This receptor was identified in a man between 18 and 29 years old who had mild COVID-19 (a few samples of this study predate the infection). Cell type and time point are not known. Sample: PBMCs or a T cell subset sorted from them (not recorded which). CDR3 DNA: TGTGCCAGCAGTATGGGACCGCTAGCAGATACGCAGTATTTT. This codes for CASSMGPLADTQYF.